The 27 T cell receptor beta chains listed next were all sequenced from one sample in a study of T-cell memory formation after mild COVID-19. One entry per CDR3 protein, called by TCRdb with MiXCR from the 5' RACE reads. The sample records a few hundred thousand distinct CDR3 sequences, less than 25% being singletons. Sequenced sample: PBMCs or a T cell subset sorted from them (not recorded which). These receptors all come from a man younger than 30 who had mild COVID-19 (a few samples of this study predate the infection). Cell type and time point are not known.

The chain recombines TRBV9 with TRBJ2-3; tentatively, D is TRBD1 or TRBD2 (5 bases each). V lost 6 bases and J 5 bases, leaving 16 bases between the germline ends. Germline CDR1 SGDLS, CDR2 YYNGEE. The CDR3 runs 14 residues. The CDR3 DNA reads TGTGCCAGCACAGCTAGAGGGGTCCGAGATACGCAGTATTTT. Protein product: CASTARGVRDTQYF.

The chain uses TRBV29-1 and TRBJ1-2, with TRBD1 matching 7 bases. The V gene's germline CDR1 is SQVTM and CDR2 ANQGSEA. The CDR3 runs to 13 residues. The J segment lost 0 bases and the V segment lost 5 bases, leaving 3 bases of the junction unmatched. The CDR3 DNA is TGCAGCGTTCCGGGACAGTCTAACTATGGCTACACCTTC. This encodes CSVPGQSNYGYTF.

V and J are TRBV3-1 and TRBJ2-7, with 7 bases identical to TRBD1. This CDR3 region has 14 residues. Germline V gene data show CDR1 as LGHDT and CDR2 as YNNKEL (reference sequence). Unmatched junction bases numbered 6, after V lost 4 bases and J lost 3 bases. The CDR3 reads CASSPGTVNYEQYF. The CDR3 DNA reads TGTGCCAGCAGCCCCGGGACAGTGAACTACGAGCAGTACTTC.

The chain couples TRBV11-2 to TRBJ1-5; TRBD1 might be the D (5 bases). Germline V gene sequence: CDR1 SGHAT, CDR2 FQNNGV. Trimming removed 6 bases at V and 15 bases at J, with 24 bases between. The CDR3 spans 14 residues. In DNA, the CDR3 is TGTGCCAGCAGGGTGGACATGTCGGCCGGGGAAACGCATTTT. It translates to CASRVDMSAGETHF.

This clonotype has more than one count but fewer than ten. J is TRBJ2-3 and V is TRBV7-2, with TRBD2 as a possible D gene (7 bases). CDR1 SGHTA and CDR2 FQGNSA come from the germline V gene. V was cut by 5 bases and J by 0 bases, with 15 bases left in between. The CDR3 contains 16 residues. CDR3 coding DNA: TGTGCCAGCAGCCCCGAGGGGGGGCTCAGCACAGATACGCAGTATTTT. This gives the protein CASSPEGGLSTDTQYF.

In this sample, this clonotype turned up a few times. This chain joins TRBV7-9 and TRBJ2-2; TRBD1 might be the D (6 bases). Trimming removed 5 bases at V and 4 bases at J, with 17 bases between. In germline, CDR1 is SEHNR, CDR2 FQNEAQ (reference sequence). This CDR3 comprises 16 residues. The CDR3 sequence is CASSPRGVQGTGELFF. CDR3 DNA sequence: TGTGCCAGCAGCCCCCGGGGCGTACAGGGCACCGGGGAGCTGTTTTTT.

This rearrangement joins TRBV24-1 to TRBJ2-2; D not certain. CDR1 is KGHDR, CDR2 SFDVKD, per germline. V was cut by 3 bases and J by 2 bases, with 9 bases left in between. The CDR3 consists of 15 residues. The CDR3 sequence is CATSDIIANTGELFF. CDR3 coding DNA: TGTGCCACCAGTGATATAATCGCCAACACCGGGGAGCTGTTTTTT.

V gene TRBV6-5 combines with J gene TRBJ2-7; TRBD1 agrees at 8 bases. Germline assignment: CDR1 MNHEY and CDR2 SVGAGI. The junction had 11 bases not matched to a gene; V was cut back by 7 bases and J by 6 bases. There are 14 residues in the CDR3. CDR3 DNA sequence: TGTGCCAGCATTAGAAGACAGGGGCTCGCCGAGCAGTACTTC. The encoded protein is CASIRRQGLAEQYF.

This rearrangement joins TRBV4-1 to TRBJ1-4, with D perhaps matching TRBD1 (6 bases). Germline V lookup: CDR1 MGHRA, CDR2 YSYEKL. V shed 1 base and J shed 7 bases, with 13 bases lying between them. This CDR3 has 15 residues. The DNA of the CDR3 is TGCGCCAGCAGCCAAGGGACGGGGGGCACTGAAAAACTGTTTTTT. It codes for CASSQGTGGTEKLFF.

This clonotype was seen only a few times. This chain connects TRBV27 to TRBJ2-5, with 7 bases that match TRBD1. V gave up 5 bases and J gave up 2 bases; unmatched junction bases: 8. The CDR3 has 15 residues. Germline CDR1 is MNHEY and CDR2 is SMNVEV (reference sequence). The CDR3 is CASSPRTGGQETQYF. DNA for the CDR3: TGTGCCAGCAGTCCCAGGACAGGAGGACAAGAGACCCAGTACTTC.

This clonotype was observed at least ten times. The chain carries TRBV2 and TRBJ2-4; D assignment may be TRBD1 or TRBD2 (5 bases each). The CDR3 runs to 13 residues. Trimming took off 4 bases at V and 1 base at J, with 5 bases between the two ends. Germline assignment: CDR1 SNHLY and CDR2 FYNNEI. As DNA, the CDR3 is TGTGCCAGCAGTGGGGGGGCCAAAAACATTCAGTACTTC. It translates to CASSGGAKNIQYF.

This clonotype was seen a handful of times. The CDR3: CASSGLFTDTQYF. The CDR3 DNA sequence: TGTGCCAGCAGCGGTCTCTTCACAGATACGCAGTATTTT. V usage is TRBV9 and J usage is TRBJ2-3; D is unclear. The CDR3 has 13 residues. Between the trimmed V and J ends, which lost 3 bases and 2 bases, there was a span of 7 bases. Germline lookup yields CDR1 SGDLS and CDR2 YYNGEE.

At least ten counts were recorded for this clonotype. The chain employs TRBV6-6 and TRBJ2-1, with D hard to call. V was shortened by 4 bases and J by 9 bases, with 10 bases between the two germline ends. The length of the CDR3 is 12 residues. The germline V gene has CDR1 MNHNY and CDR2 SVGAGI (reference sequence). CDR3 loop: CASSSPYGEQFF. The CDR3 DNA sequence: TGTGCCAGCAGTTCGCCCTACGGTGAGCAGTTCTTC.

The CDR3 nucleotides read TGTGCCACCAGTCCGGCAGACGCCCCAAACACTGAAGCTTTCTTT. It codes for CATSPADAPNTEAFF. The V and J genes are TRBV24-1 and TRBJ1-1; D gene uncertain. The CDR3 consists of 15 residues. Germline CDR1 is KGHDR and CDR2 is SFDVKD. Trimming took off 6 bases at V and 2 bases at J, with 15 bases between the two ends.

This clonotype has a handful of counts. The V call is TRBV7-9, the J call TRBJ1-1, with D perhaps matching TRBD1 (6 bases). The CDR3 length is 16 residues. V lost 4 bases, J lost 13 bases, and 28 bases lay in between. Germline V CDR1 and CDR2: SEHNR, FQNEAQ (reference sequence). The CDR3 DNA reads TGTGCCAGCAGCTCATTCCAGAAACAGGGACCCGGGTCCGGTTTCTTT. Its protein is CASSSFQKQGPGSGFF.

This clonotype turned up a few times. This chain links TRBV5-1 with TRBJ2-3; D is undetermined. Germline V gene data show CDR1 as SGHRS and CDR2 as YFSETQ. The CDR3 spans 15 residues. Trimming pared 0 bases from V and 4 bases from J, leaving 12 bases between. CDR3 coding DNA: TGCGCCAGCAGCTTGGTGTGGAAAGGCCCAGATACGCAGTATTTT. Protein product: CASSLVWKGPDTQYF.

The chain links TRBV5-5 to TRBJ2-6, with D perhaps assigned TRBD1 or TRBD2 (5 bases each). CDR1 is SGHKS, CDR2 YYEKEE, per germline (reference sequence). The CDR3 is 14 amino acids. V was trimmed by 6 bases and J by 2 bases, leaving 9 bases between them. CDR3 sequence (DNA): TGTGCCAGCAATAGGGACCCTGGGGCCAACGTCCTGACTTTC. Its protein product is CASNRDPGANVLTF.

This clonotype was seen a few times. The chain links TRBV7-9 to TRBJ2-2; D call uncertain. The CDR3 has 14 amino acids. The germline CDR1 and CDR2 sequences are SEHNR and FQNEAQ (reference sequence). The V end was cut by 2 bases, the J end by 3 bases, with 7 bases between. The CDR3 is CASSLLIDTGELFF. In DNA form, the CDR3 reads TGTGCCAGCAGCTTATTGATCGACACCGGGGAGCTGTTTTTT.

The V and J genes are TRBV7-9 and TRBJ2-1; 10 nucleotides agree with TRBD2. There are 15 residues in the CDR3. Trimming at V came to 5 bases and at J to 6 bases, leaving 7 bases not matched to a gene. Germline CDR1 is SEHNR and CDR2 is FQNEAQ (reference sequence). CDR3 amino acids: CASSPRTSGSNEQFF. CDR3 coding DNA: TGTGCCAGCAGCCCCCGGACTAGCGGTTCCAATGAGCAGTTCTTC. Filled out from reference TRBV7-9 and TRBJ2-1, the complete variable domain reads DTGVSQNPRHKITKRGQNVTFRCDPISEHNRLYWYRQTLGQGPEFLTYFQNEAQLEKSRLLSDRFSAERPKGSFSTLEIQRTEQGDSAMYLCASSPRTSGSNEQFFGPGTRLTVL.

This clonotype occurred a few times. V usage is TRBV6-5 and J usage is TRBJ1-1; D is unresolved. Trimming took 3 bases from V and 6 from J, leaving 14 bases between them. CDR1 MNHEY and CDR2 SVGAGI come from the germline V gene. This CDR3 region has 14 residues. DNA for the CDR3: TGTGCCAGCAGTTATAAGGAGGGTTCAGCTGAAGCTTTCTTT. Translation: CASSYKEGSAEAFF.

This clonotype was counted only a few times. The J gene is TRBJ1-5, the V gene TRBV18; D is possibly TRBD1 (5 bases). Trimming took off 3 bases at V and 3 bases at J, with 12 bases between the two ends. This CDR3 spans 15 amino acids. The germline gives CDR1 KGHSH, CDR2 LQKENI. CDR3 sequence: CASSPLSGLNQPQHF. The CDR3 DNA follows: TGTGCCAGCTCACCGCTCTCGGGGCTCAATCAGCCCCAGCATTTT.

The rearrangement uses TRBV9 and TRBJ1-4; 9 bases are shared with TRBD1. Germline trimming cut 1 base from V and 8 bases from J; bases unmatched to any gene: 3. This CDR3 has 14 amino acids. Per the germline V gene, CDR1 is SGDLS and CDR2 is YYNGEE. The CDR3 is CASSVTGTGEKLFF. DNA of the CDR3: TGTGCCAGCAGCGTAACGGGGACAGGGGAAAAACTGTTTTTT. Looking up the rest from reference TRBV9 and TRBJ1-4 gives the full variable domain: DSGVTQTPKHLITATGQRVTLRCSPRSGDLSVYWYQQSLDQGLQFLIQYYNGEERAKGNILERFSAQQFPDLHSELNLSSLELGDSALYFCASSVTGTGEKLFFGSGTQLSVL.

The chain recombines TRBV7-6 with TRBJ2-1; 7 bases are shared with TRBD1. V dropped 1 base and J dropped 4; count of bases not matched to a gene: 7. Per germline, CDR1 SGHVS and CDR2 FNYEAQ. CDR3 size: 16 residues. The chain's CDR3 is CASSLGPRGNYNEQFF. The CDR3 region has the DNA TGTGCCAGCAGCTTAGGCCCCAGGGGGAATTACAATGAGCAGTTCTTC.

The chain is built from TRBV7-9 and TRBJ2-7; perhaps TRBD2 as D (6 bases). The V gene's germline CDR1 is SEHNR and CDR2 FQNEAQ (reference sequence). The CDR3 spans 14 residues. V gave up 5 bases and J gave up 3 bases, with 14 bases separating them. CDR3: CASSRPGLVYEQYF. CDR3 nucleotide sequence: TGTGCCAGCAGCCGCCCGGGACTCGTCTACGAGCAGTACTTC.

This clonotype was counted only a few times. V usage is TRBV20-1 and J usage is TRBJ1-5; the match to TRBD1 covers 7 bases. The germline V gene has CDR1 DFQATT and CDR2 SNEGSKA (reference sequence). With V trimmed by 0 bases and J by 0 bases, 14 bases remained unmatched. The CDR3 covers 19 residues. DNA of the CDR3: TGCAGTGCTAGAGATTCCGGGACAGCCCAAAAGCATAGCAATCAGCCCCAGCATTTT. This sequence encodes CSARDSGTAQKHSNQPQHF.

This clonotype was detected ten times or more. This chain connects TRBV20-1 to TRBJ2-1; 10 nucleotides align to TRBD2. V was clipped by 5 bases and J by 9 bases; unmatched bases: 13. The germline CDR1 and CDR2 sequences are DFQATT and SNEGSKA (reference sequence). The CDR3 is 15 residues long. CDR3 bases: TGCAGTGCTCCCTTAGCGGGGGGTCTCCTGGGTGAGCAGTTCTTC. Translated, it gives CSAPLAGGLLGEQFF.

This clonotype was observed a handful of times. Here the CDR3 DNA reads TGTGCCAGCAGACCGACAGGGACCTACAATGAGCAGTTCTTC. Its protein product is CASRPTGTYNEQFF. V is TRBV6-5 and J is TRBJ2-1, with TRBD1 matching 7 bases. CDR1 MNHEY and CDR2 SVGAGI come from the germline V gene. This CDR3 has 14 amino acids. J was trimmed by 2 bases and V by 6 bases; bases with no gene match: 4.